The next 11 T cell receptor beta chains were all read from a single sample in a study of OX40 agonist ivuxolimab in advanced cancers. Libraries were prepared by immunoSEQ multiplex PCR; TCRdb keeps only in-frame clonotypes and omits some of them. The sample yields fewer than 65,000 clones, about 89% seen once. The source material was CD4+ or CD8+ T cells sorted from blood, sampled in a trial of the OX40 agonist ivuxolimab. The source is an adult with an advanced solid tumor such as melanoma, head and neck, liver or kidney cancer.

This chain uses TRBV5-5 with TRBJ2-3, with a possible D match to TRBD2 (7 bases). Trimming shortened V by 4 bases and J by 6 bases, and 12 bases separated the two germline ends. The CDR3 has 13 residues. The germline V gene has CDR1 SGHKS and CDR2 YYEKEE (reference sequence). CDR3 sequence reads: CASSGGALDTQYF. The DNA of the CDR3 is TGTGCCAGCAGCGGGGGGGCCTTGGATACGCAGTATTTT.

The rearrangement joins TRBV18 to TRBJ2-7, with 11 positions matching TRBD1. The length of the CDR3 is 15 residues. Germline lookup yields CDR1 KGHSH and CDR2 LQKENI. V gave up 2 bases and J gave up 4 bases; unmatched junction bases: 4. CDR3 DNA: TGTGCCAGCTCACCAGGGACAGGGGGTTCGTACGAGCAGTACTTC. This gives the protein CASSPGTGGSYEQYF.

The rearrangement links TRBV20-1 to TRBJ1-2; unclear D gene. The CDR3 totals 10 residues. Germline lookup yields CDR1 DFQATT and CDR2 SNEGSKA (reference sequence). Trimming pared 3 bases from V and 4 bases from J, leaving 3 bases between. In nucleotides, the CDR3 is TGCAGTGCTAGCCCCTATGGCTACACCTTC. It encodes CSASPYGYTF.

The chain has TRBV7-2 and TRBJ2-1; D gene uncertain. The germline V gene has CDR1 SGHTA and CDR2 FQGNSA. The CDR3 runs to 12 residues. The V end was cut by 2 bases, the J end by 15 bases, with 14 bases between. In DNA, the CDR3 is TGTGCCAGCAGCTTATCTTCGAGAGGATGGTTCTTC. It specifies CASSLSSRGWFF.

The V call is TRBV7-8, the J call TRBJ2-7; tentatively, D is TRBD1 or TRBD2 (5 bases each). The CDR3 runs 12 residues. V was trimmed by 3 bases and J by 7 bases, leaving 10 bases between them. Germline V gene data show CDR1 as SGHVS and CDR2 as FQNEAQ. In DNA, the CDR3 is TGTGCCAGCAGCTTGGGACGTCGGGAGCAGTACTTC. The encoded protein is CASSLGRREQYF.

The sample holds a few counts of this clone. The V gene is TRBV6-1, the J gene TRBJ2-4; TRBD1 matches at 7 bases. CDR3 length: 18 amino acids. Germline V CDR1 and CDR2: MNHNS, SASEGT. V trimming: 3 bases; J trimming: 1 base; junction bases outside the gene matches: 12. CDR3 sequence: CASSDAPRRGLAKNIQYF. The DNA for the CDR3 is TGTGCCAGCAGTGACGCCCCGCGAAGGGGGCTGGCCAAAAACATTCAGTACTTC.

This chain connects TRBV6-5 to TRBJ2-2, with D possibly being TRBD1 or TRBD2 (5 bases each). Germline V gene sequence: CDR1 MNHEY, CDR2 SVGAGI. V was shortened by 0 bases and J by 3 bases, with 11 bases between the two germline ends. This CDR3 region has 16 residues. Here the CDR3 reads CASSYSRGLYTGELFF. CDR3 coding DNA: TGTGCCAGCAGTTACTCTCGGGGCTTGTACACCGGGGAGCTGTTTTTT.

The V and J genes are TRBV5-1 and TRBJ2-7; TRBD2 aligns across 9 bases. CDR3 length equals 15 residues. Losses at the gene ends were 5 bases for V and 5 bases for J; bases not matched to a gene: 11. CDR1 and CDR2 (germline): SGHRS, YFSETQ. CDR3 bases: TGCGCCAGCAGTACTAGCGGGTCGAGAGTCAACGAGCAGTACTTC. It yields the protein CASSTSGSRVNEQYF.

V and J are TRBV28 and TRBJ2-1; D is ambiguous. CDR3 length: 17 residues. Germline values: CDR1 MDHEN, CDR2 SYDVKM. V was cut by 7 bases and J by 9 bases, with 28 bases left in between. The CDR3 protein is CASTPPVGKGETSEQFF. CDR3 nucleotide sequence: TGTGCCAGCACCCCCCCAGTGGGGAAAGGTGAAACAAGTGAGCAGTTCTTC.

This chain uses TRBV11-2 with TRBJ2-7, with D unclear. Looked up from germline, CDR1 is SGHAT and CDR2 is FQNNGV. V dropped 1 base and J dropped 2 bases, with 9 bases sitting between them. There are 14 residues in the CDR3. CDR3 bases: TGTGCCAGCAGCTTAGCGGCGGTGACCTACGAGCAGTACTTC. Translation gives CASSLAAVTYEQYF.

The chain joins TRBV5-6 to TRBJ2-5; 13 bases are a match to TRBD2. The CDR3 has 17 residues. V was clipped by 0 bases and J by 0 bases; unmatched bases: 2. Germline V gives CDR1 SGHDT, CDR2 YYEEEE. CDR3 in amino acids: CASSLGGLAGNQETQYF. CDR3 nucleotide sequence: TGTGCCAGCAGCTTGGGGGGACTAGCGGGGAACCAAGAGACCCAGTACTTC.